This T cell receptor (beta chain) was sequenced for a study of response to subunit inactivated influenza vaccine. This clonotype was found many times. The antigen remains undetermined. TCRdb redid the calling of the RT-PCR reads with MiXCR, one entry per CDR3 protein. Of 630,000 or so distinct CDR3 sequences in the sample, 15% to 19% were seen once. The ends were cut back, 0 bases at V and 5 bases at J, with 8 bases in the middle. The CDR3 is made up of 13 amino acids. In germline, CDR1 is SGDLS, CDR2 YYNGEE. General study results and limits: Each seasonal influenza vaccination, the authors suggested, recruits few new T cells.

This TCR was recovered from a man aged 45-65 years who received an inactivated influenza vaccine. Sequencing used PBMCs from blood, obtained 11 to 12 days after vaccination. This chain uses TRBV9 with TRBJ1-1; D uncertain. In nucleotides, the CDR3 is TGTGCCAGCAGCGTAGTGAGGGAAACTGAAGCTTTCTTT. Its translation is CASSVVRETEAFF. Drawing the rest from reference TRBV9 and TRBJ1-1, the complete variable domain is DSGVTQTPKHLITATGQRVTLRCSPRSGDLSVYWYQQSLDQGLQFLIQYYNGEERAKGNILERFSAQQFPDLHSELNLSSLELGDSALYFCASSVVRETEAFFGQGTRLTVV.